The T cell receptor (beta chain) described here comes from a study of Tregs in tolerant kidney transplant recipients. General study results and limits: Nucleotide sequences could not be compared across some patients' samples due to primer changes. Activated donor B cell expansion appeared to reveal the most relevant donor-specific TCRbeta repertoire.

The protocol was immunoSEQ multiplex PCR, while the TCRdb copy is restricted to in-frame clones and leaves out a portion. The table records 20,000 to 25,000 clones, over 70% of them present only once. A note on this clone: Antigen specificity is unknown.

Germline loops: CDR1 LNHDA, CDR2 SQIVND (reference sequence). The germline V and J ends were trimmed by 5 bases and 7 bases, with 12 bases remaining between them. The CDR3 consists of 13 residues. Related graft donors supplied nonmyeloablative bone marrow transplants, and mixed chimerism was transient. CD4+CD25+CD127- Tregs, CD4+CD25- non-Tregs, CD4 and CD8 cells were sorted. V is TRBV19 and J is TRBJ1-5, with a weak D call TRBD1 (6 bases). The receptor's source is a human patient who received a combined kidney and bone marrow transplant. Some T cells could come from the graft donor. This sample comprised CD8+ T cells from blood (PBMCs), obtained 6 months after the transplant. CDR3 residues: CASSEGVLQPQHF. CDR3 DNA sequence: TGTGCCAGTAGTGAGGGGGTTCTACAGCCCCAGCATTTT.